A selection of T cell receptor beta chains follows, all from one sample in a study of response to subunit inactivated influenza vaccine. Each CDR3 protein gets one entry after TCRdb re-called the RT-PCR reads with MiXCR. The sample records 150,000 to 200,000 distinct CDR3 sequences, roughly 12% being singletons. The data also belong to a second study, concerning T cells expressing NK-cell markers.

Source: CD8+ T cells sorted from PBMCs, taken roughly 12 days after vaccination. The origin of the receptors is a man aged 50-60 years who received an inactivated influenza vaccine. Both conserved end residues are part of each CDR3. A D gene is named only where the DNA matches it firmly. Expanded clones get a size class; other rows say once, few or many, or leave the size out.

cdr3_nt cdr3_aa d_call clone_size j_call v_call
TGCGCCAGCAGCCAAGATTGGTCGACTAGCGGGATTTACAATGAGCAGTTCTTC CASSQDWSTSGIYNEQFF TRBD2 few TRBJ2-1 TRBV4-3
TGTGCCAGCACCGACAGACCTAATACCTACGAGCAGTACTTC CASTDRPNTYEQYF . . TRBJ2-7 TRBV11-2
TGTGCCACCAGCAGTCAGATCGGAGACGAGCAGTACTTC CATSSQIGDEQYF . . TRBJ2-7 TRBV15
TGTGCCAGCAGCTTGCTAAACCGGGAAGGCCAAGAGACCCAGTACTTC CASSLLNREGQETQYF . few TRBJ2-5 TRBV7-9
TGTGCCAGCAGAGACAGGGGGCTTTACACCTTC CASRDRGLYTF TRBD1 few TRBJ1-2 TRBV12-3/TRBV12-4
TGTGCCAGCAGTTATATTGGGGCGGGGACAGATACGCAGTATTTT CASSYIGAGTDTQYF . . TRBJ2-3 TRBV27
TGTGCCAGCAGCTTAGCGCTAAGGGAGCCCTACGAGCAGTACTTC CASSLALREPYEQYF . . TRBJ2-7 TRBV7-2
TGTGCCAGCAGTGTAGGGGACATGCCGTACTTC CASSVGDMPYF . few TRBJ2-5 TRBV6-2/TRBV6-3
TGTGCCAGCAGCTTAGCTTCGGCAGCTGGAAACACCATATATTTT CASSLASAAGNTIYF . . TRBJ1-3 TRBV7-9
TGTGCCAGCAGCGTAGGGACAGGGGCTGAAGCTTTCTTT CASSVGTGAEAFF TRBD1 few TRBJ1-1 TRBV9
TGTGCCAGCAGCTTAGCGGCGGGGGGAGATACGCAGTATTTT CASSLAAGGDTQYF TRBD2 many TRBJ2-3 TRBV7-8
TGCAGTGCTCCGGGGACTAGCGGGGGGGTCTTCTACGAGCAGTACTTC CSAPGTSGGVFYEQYF TRBD2 . TRBJ2-7 TRBV20-1
TGTGCCTGGATGACAGGGGGTACTGAAGCTTTCTTT CAWMTGGTEAFF TRBD1 few TRBJ1-1 TRBV30
TGTGCCACCAGCAAGACAGGGGGGTCCTTGGAGACCCAGTACTTC CATSKTGGSLETQYF TRBD1 few TRBJ2-5 TRBV15
TGTGCCAGCAGCCAGGGAAGTGGGAGCGACGGCTACACCTTC CASSQGSGSDGYTF . many TRBJ1-2 TRBV5-5
TGTGCCAGTGTAGCGGGAGTAAAGCAGTTCTTC CASVAGVKQFF TRBD2 . TRBJ2-1 TRBV6-5
TGTGCCAGCAGCTTGTTTTTATCAGGGGAGCTGTTTTTT CASSLFLSGELFF . . TRBJ2-2 TRBV5-5
TGTGCCAGCAGTGAAGCGACTAGCGGCTCCTACGAGCAGTACTTC CASSEATSGSYEQYF TRBD2 few TRBJ2-7 TRBV6-1
TGTGCCAGCAGTGAAAATACTAGCGGGAGGCAAGAGACCCAGTACTTC CASSENTSGRQETQYF TRBD2 . TRBJ2-5 TRBV2
TGTGCCAGCAGCGTGATCGGCAGGACATTCGACGAGCAGTACTTC CASSVIGRTFDEQYF . few TRBJ2-7 TRBV9
TGTGCCAGCAGTGAGCGGGACAGATCCTACGAGCAGTACTTC CASSERDRSYEQYF . . TRBJ2-7 TRBV6-1
TGCGCCAGCAGCCAGCAGGACAGTCAAGAGACCCAGTACTTC CASSQQDSQETQYF . . TRBJ2-5 TRBV4-1
TGTGCCAGCAGTTGGTCTTCCCGGGACAGGGGAGAGACCCAGTACTTC CASSWSSRDRGETQYF TRBD1 . TRBJ2-5 TRBV6-2/TRBV6-3
TGTGCCAGCAGTCTACAGGGGGCCGTGTTCAATGAGCAGTTCTTC CASSLQGAVFNEQFF TRBD1 few TRBJ2-1 TRBV28
TGCAGCGTTGAAGGGGGCCGGGGCTACACCTTC CSVEGGRGYTF . few TRBJ1-2 TRBV29-1
TGTGCCAGCAGCGGGACAGGGTCCAATGAGCAGTTCTTC CASSGTGSNEQFF TRBD1 many TRBJ2-1 TRBV5-6
TGCGCCAGCAGCCAAGATATGGGGGATGATGAAAAACTGTTTTTT CASSQDMGDDEKLFF . few TRBJ1-4 TRBV4-3
TGTGCCAGCAGCCATATGCTAGATGAGCAGTTCTTC CASSHMLDEQFF . . TRBJ2-1 TRBV14
TGTGCCAGCAGCTTAGCCCCATCGGAGGGGACTAGCGTGAGGACCGGGGAGCTGTTTTTT CASSLAPSEGTSVRTGELFF TRBD2 . TRBJ2-2 TRBV7-6
TGCGCCAGCAGCCAAGATCCCCTGCTAGGACTATCTGTTCGTTACAATGAGCAGTTCTTC CASSQDPLLGLSVRYNEQFF . . TRBJ2-1 TRBV4-1
TGCAGCGTTGAGCGAACTTACAGCTCCTACAATGAGCAGTTCTTC CSVERTYSSYNEQFF . many TRBJ2-1 TRBV29-1
TGCAGCGTTGAAGAGATGAGGGGAGGCACCTACAATGAGCAGTTCTTC CSVEEMRGGTYNEQFF . many TRBJ2-1 TRBV29-1
TGTGCCAGCAGCTCGGGACAAACCTACAATGAGCAGTTCTTC CASSSGQTYNEQFF . . TRBJ2-1 TRBV5-6
TGCGCCAGCAGCCAAAGCTTGACTGAAGCTTTCTTT CASSQSLTEAFF . few TRBJ1-1 TRBV4-1
TGTGCCGGAGAAGGCCAGGGAAATACGCAGTATTTT CAGEGQGNTQYF . few TRBJ2-3 TRBV7-9
TGTGCCAATAGTGAAGGACAGGGGGCATCCTACGAGCAGTACTTC CANSEGQGASYEQYF TRBD1 . TRBJ2-7 TRBV19
TGTGCCAGCAGTGCCCACCCCGGTAGGACCGGGGAGCTGTTTTTT CASSAHPGRTGELFF . . TRBJ2-2 TRBV27
TGTGCCACCTCTAGCACCGAGACGAGAGGACTAGCGGGAAGGGCTGCTCTTGAGCAGTTCTTC CATSSTETRGLAGRAALEQFF TRBD2 . TRBJ2-1 TRBV6-2/TRBV6-3
TGTGCCAGCAGTTCAGGCTCAAGGGTATTTGTTAACACTGAAGCTTTCTTT CASSSGSRVFVNTEAFF . many TRBJ1-1 TRBV7-2
TGTGCCACCAGTTTCGCAGGTGAAGCTTTCTTT CATSFAGEAFF . . TRBJ1-1 TRBV24-1
TGTGCCAGCAGCACCTGGACTAGCGGGAGGGGCCACAATGAGCAGTTCTTC CASSTWTSGRGHNEQFF TRBD2 few TRBJ2-1 TRBV7-2
TGTGCCAGCAGCTTAGATTATTACGAGCAGTACTTC CASSLDYYEQYF . few TRBJ2-7 TRBV7-9
TGTGCCACCAGCAGAGAACATACAGGGGGTGGCTACACCTTC CATSREHTGGGYTF TRBD1 many TRBJ1-2 TRBV15
TGTGCCAGCAGCTTAGGGGGGCAGGGCCACGAGCAGTACTTC CASSLGGQGHEQYF . few TRBJ2-7 TRBV7-2
TGTGCCAGCAGCGTACAGCAGGGCTACGAGCAGTACTTC CASSVQQGYEQYF . many TRBJ2-7 TRBV7-8
TGTGCCAGCAGCCCACCGTCAGCGGATATCAATGAGCAGTTCTTC CASSPPSADINEQFF . . TRBJ2-1 TRBV9
TGTGCCAGCAGCTTATTGGCAGGGGGTGGCAATCAGCCCCAGCATTTT CASSLLAGGGNQPQHF TRBD1 few TRBJ1-5 TRBV7-8
TGTGCCAGCAGCCTTTCGACAGGGGCAGATACGCAGTATTTT CASSLSTGADTQYF TRBD1 . TRBJ2-3 TRBV6-2/TRBV6-3
TGTGCCAGCAGCCAAGATGCCTTATATTCGGAGCAGTACTTC CASSQDALYSEQYF . few TRBJ2-7 TRBV3-1
TGTGCCAGTAGCCTAACTAGCGGGGGATATCGGGGCGGGGAGCTGTTTTTT CASSLTSGGYRGGELFF TRBD2 few TRBJ2-2 TRBV19
TGCGCCAGCAGCCCAGAGGACAGGGCGTATGGCTACACCTTC CASSPEDRAYGYTF TRBD1 . TRBJ1-2 TRBV4-1
TGCGCCAGCAGCCAACCAAGACAGGGAGCTAACTATGGCTACACCTTC CASSQPRQGANYGYTF TRBD1 few TRBJ1-2 TRBV4-1
TGTGCCAGCAGTTTAGCGTCCTATGGCTACACCTTC CASSLASYGYTF . many TRBJ1-2 TRBV12-3/TRBV12-4
TGCGCCAGCAGCTTGGTTTACACTAGCTCCTACGAGCAGTACTTC CASSLVYTSSYEQYF . . TRBJ2-7 TRBV5-1
TGTGCCAGCGGCTCCGGGGGAGGAACTGAAGCTTTCTTT CASGSGGGTEAFF . many TRBJ1-1 TRBV2
TGTGCCAGCAGTTCCAGGTCCTCCTACGAGCAGTACTTC CASSSRSSYEQYF . few TRBJ2-7 TRBV6-2/TRBV6-3
TGCAGTGCTAGAGGGACTAGCGGGCAAGAGACCCAGTACTTC CSARGTSGQETQYF TRBD2 many TRBJ2-5 TRBV20-1
TGCGCCAGCAGCCACGACCGATGGGTTGACACCGGGGAGCTGTTTTTT CASSHDRWVDTGELFF . . TRBJ2-2 TRBV4-1
TGCAGTGCTAGGGGGGTGAGCTTTCCCTCCTACGAGCAGTACTTC CSARGVSFPSYEQYF . many TRBJ2-7 TRBV20-1
TGTGCCAGCAGCCAGTCTATACTAGCGGGAGTCAAAAACATTCAGTACTTC CASSQSILAGVKNIQYF TRBD2 few TRBJ2-4 TRBV3-1